This T cell receptor beta chain was captured in a study of regulatory and conventional T cells in RAG deficiency (dated by TCRdb to 2017 to 2019). Background on the whole study: To compare the diversity and composition of the repertoires of Treg, conventional CD4+ and CD8+ T cells between RAG-deficient patients and healthy controls, the study applied high-throughput TCR beta sequencing. The paper as a whole reports these results and caveats: In Omenn syndrome and CID/AS patients compared with controls, roughly 98-fold fewer unique TCR beta sequences were detected from Treg cells, versus approximately 9.2-fold fewer for other subsets. The CD25-high CD127-low cells sorted from Omenn syndrome patients may be peripherally activated cells rather than true Treg cells. All patient T-cell subsets had shorter CDR3 lengths; Omenn syndrome patients showed >75% Treg-Tconv repertoire overlap at nucleotide and amino acid level. For some subjects, some T-cell subset analyses were not performed. RAG-deficient patients showed markedly lower Shannon entropy and higher Simpson indices than control T-cell subpopulations.

The library was prepared using the immunoSEQ multiplex PCR assay. Rearranged TCR beta chain products were amplified from genomic DNA of sorted T-cell subsets and sequenced. In the original analysis: Shannon entropy and Simpson indices were used to quantify the repertoire diversity of productive TCR beta rearrangements. To gauge clonal expansion, the frequencies of the 100 most abundant productive TCR beta clonotypes among total reads were added together. The TRB repertoires were scored with a self-reactivity index that is based on amino acid usage at CDR3beta positions 6 and 7. Two-way ANOVA was applied to the repertoire analyses, whereas Student t or Mann-Whitney tests were applied to the flow cytometric analyses. TCRdb's version of the immuneACCESS table is confined to in-frame rearrangements and falls short of the full clone set. An unresolved V gene accounts for under half of the shortfall where checked; the remainder is of unknown origin. The D gene and trimming were derived from the DNA, and the V and J assignments and clone size from that table. Across this sample there are 32,000 or so clones, with about 89% seen only once. Approximately 13% of the sample goes to the ten largest clones.

Notes on this clone: There is no known antigen for this receptor. Base qualities are not recorded, but no much larger clone differs from it by a single base.

Fewer than ten healthy control donors were used as the comparison group for repertoire analyses. CD8+ T cells lacking CD4 were purified from blood before genomic DNA extraction. V is pruned by 4 bases and J by 7 bases, leaving 12 bases of the junction without a gene match. Taken from cysteine to phenylalanine, the CDR3 has 15 residues. Solely the CDR3 DNA is kept, with 45 bases framed from the first base. CDR1 SGHRS and CDR2 YFSETQ are derived from the germline V gene. The data also belong to a second study, concerning regulatory T cells. The second study reports: The multiplex PCR used 52 forward TRBV primers and 13 reverse TRBJ primers, with assay-based and computational corrections for amplification bias. Repertoires from patients had restricted unique TRB V-J pairs and skewed V and J gene usage, with the strongest effect in regulatory T cells. The study compared T-cell receptor beta repertoires of sorted regulatory, conventional CD4+ and CD8+ T cells between CD3G-deficient patients and healthy controls. Peripheral blood mononuclear cells were isolated by Ficoll density separation. CD3+ CD8+ CD4- T cells were isolated on a FACSAria cell sorter. Within the immunoSEQ assay, multiplex PCR amplified rearranged TRB loci from genomic DNA. TRB amplicons were sequenced on an Illumina HiSeq platform. Raw sequences were error-filtered and aligned to reference gene sequences by custom algorithms, then analyzed with the immunoSEQ online tools. Frequencies of productive and nonproductive TRB rearrangements were assessed among unique sequences as well as among total sequences. Prism software was used to run t tests, Mann-Whitney tests or two-way ANOVA for comparisons between groups.

The rearranged chain carries TRBV5-1 and TRBJ1-1; a stretch of 8 junction bases matches TRBD1. The clonotype was recovered from a human donor in good health. Source material: CD8+ T cells sorted from blood. The CDR3 is CASSAQGVGVGEAFF. The DNA sequence is TGCGCCAGCAGCGCACAGGGGGTAGGGGTCGGTGAAGCTTTCTTT.